The sequence of this TCR beta chain was determined in a study of PD-1 blockade in classical Hodgkin lymphoma. Whole-study results and caveats: The baseline diversity of complete responders showed similarity to that of newly diagnosed patients. Patients were excluded if nivolumab began under 1 year after ASCT (the autologous transplant). No one has yet defined what causes the repertoire differences, which may be disease activity or prior therapy. TCR diversity rose significantly by C4D1 in CD4+ but not CD8+ cells.

Each patient's relapse followed autologous stem cell transplantation, and brentuximab vedotin exposure varied. About this clone: Its antigen is unidentified.

Produced via immunoSEQ multiplex PCR; TCRdb's table is partial and in-frame only. The sample yields about 150,000 clones, about 78% seen once. The V gene lost 6 bases and the J gene lost 4 bases, with 19 bases spanning the gap. The CDR3 loop spans 16 amino acids. Germline V CDR1 and CDR2: LNHDA, SQIVND (reference sequence). The clonotype was recovered from a human donor with classical Hodgkin lymphoma. The genes are TRBV19 and TRBJ2-1, with a tentative D call TRBD2 (5 bases). The sample consisted of peripheral blood mononuclear cells (PBMCs), taken before the second cycle of nivolumab. CDR3 in DNA: TGTGCCAGTAGAACCTCTTCACCGGGATCGTACAATGAGCAGTTCTTC. This translates into CASRTSSPGSYNEQFF.